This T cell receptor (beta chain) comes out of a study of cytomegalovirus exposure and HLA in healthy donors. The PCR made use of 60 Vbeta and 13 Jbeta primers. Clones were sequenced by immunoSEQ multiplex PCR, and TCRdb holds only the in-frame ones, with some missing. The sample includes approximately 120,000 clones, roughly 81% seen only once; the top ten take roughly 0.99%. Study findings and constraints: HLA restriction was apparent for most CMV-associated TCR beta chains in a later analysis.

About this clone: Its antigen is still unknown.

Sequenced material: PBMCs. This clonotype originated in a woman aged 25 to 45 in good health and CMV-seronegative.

The CDR3 nucleotides read TGTGCCAGCAGTTACGGGCTAGCGGGGTCCTACGAGCAGTACTTC. Its translation: CASSYGLAGSYEQYF. The rearrangement joins TRBV6-5 to TRBJ2-7; 9 bases are shared with TRBD2. The CDR3 is made up of 15 amino acids. Germline values: CDR1 MNHEY, CDR2 SVGAGI. J lost 1 base, V lost 2 bases, and 3 bases had no gene match.